The present T cell receptor (beta chain) was sequenced within a study of CD8 T cells in Susac syndrome. Random-hexamer reverse transcription was applied to roughly 0.5 to 1 ug RNA. MiXCR was run by TCRdb on the immunoSEQ multiplex PCR reads, yielding one entry per CDR3 protein. This repertoire shows 150,000 to 200,000 distinct CDR3 sequences, about 94% found once; its top ten account for over 0.08%. The CDR3 totals 11 residues. The germline CDR1 and CDR2 sequences are SGHAT and FQNNGV. About this clonotype: The junction departs from germline at one end; a sequencing error may be responsible.

Sequencing of TCR beta, carried out with a high-throughput approach, was applied to CD8+ and CD4+ T cells from the blood. Controls were drawn from healthy donors and were matched for age and sex. TEMRA cells were enriched by FACS, while CD8+ and CD4+ T cells were obtained through a negative isolation that was performed magnetically. This receptor was obtained from a human donor in good health. V gene TRBV11-2 combines with J gene TRBJ2-7, with D tentatively TRBD1 (6 bases). The specimen was CD4+ T cells from PBMCs. CDR3 in amino acids: CASSLGTRHDF. The DNA for the CDR3 is TGTGCCAGCAGCCTCGGGACACGGCACGACTTC.